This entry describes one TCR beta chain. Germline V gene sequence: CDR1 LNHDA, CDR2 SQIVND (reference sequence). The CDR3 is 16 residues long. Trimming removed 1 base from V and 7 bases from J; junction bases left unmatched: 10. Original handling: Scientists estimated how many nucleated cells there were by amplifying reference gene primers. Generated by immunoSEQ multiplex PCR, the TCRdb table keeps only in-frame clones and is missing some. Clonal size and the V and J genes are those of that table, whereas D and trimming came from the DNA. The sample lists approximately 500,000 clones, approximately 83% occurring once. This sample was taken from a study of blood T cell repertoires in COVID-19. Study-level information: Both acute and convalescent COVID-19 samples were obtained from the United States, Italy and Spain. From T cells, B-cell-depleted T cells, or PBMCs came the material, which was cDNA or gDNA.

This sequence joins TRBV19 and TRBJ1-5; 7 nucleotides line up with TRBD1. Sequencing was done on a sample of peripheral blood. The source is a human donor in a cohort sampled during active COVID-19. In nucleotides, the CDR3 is TGTGCCAGTAGTATAGGGCTGACAGGGACATTACAGCCCCAGCATTTT. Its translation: CASSIGLTGTLQPQHF.